Following are 9 T cell receptor beta chains from one sample sequenced in a study of identical twins. MiXCR was run by TCRdb on the 5' RACE reads, yielding one entry per CDR3 protein. The table has under 900,000 distinct CDR3 sequences, about 12% seen once. The data also belong to a second study, concerning yellow fever vaccine responses in identical twins.

The specimen sequenced was PBMCs. Receptor source: a woman aged 18-29 years in good health.

This clonotype showed up just a few times. Written as DNA, the CDR3 is TGTGCCAGCACCAGTCCGGGGGCCGGGGAGCTGTTTTTT. Its protein product is CASTSPGAGELFF. The rearrangement joins TRBV27 to TRBJ2-2; perhaps TRBD2 as D (6 bases). This CDR3 comprises 13 residues. CDR1 MNHEY and CDR2 SMNVEV come from the germline V gene (reference sequence). With 7 bases removed from V and 6 bases from J, the gap between germline ends came to 12 bases.

The gene calls are TRBV3-1 and TRBJ2-1; 8 bases match TRBD2. The CDR3 is made up of 14 amino acids. CDR1 is LGHDT, CDR2 YNNKEL, per germline (reference sequence). V lost 6 bases to trimming and J lost 6 bases; unmatched junction nucleotides: 7. In DNA, the CDR3 is TGTGCCAGCAGACCCCAGACTAGCGTCAATGAGCAGTTCTTC. This gives the protein CASRPQTSVNEQFF.

The chain joins TRBV7-2 to TRBJ2-6; TRBD2 matches at 7 bases. With 6 bases clipped from V and 2 bases from J, the junction kept 10 bases outside the gene matches. This CDR3 has 17 residues. Germline values: CDR1 SGHTA, CDR2 FQGNSA. CDR3 nucleotide sequence: TGTGCCAGCAGTGAAGGACTAGGGTTGGCTGGGGCCAACGTCCTGACTTTC. Protein product: CASSEGLGLAGANVLTF.

The CDR3 nucleotides are TGTGCCAGCAGCGTCCCGGGACTAGCGGCCCATGAGCAGTTCTTC. This sequence encodes CASSVPGLAAHEQFF. The chain joins TRBV3-1 to TRBJ2-1, with TRBD2 matching over 11 bases. The CDR3 has 15 amino acids. Per the germline V gene, CDR1 is LGHDT and CDR2 is YNNKEL (reference sequence). Trimming at V came to 5 bases and at J to 8 bases, leaving 8 bases not matched to a gene.

The rearrangement joins TRBV20-1 to TRBJ1-6, with 7 bases aligning to TRBD1. The junction had 5 bases not matched to a gene; V was cut back by 6 bases and J by 6 bases. Germline V gene data show CDR1 as DFQATT and CDR2 as SNEGSKA (reference sequence). The CDR3 is made up of 13 amino acids. The CDR3 nucleotides read TGCAGTGCCACAGGGGACTCTAATTCACCCCTCCACTTT. This encodes CSATGDSNSPLHF.

This clonotype was seen only a few times. The chain joins TRBV4-1 to TRBJ2-3, with D possibly being TRBD1 or TRBD2 (5 bases each). The CDR3 is made up of 18 amino acids. Germline values: CDR1 MGHRA, CDR2 YSYEKL. V was cut by 5 bases and J by 0 bases, with 21 bases left in between. The CDR3 bases are TGCGCCAGCAGCTACCTCCCGCCCGGGACGTCTAGCACAGATACGCAGTATTTT. This encodes CASSYLPPGTSSTDTQYF.

CDR3: CSARERGALSSYNEQFF. Here the CDR3 DNA reads TGCAGTGCTAGAGAGCGGGGGGCCTTAAGCTCCTACAATGAGCAGTTCTTC. V and J are TRBV20-1 and TRBJ2-1, with TRBD2 identical over 8 bases. Trimming removed 0 bases from V and 0 bases from J; junction bases left unmatched: 7. Germline lookup yields CDR1 DFQATT and CDR2 SNEGSKA (reference sequence). This CDR3 spans 17 amino acids.

This clonotype turned up a few times. This chain links TRBV6-2 or TRBV6-3 with TRBJ2-7, with 10 positions matching TRBD2. With V trimmed by 0 bases and J by 2 bases, 13 bases remained unmatched. Germline CDR1 and CDR2: MNHEY and SVGEGT. The CDR3 is 19 amino acids. CDR3 sequence reads: CASSYSILAGAVEAYEQYF. CDR3 sequence (DNA): TGTGCCAGCAGTTACTCGATCCTAGCGGGAGCGGTCGAGGCCTACGAGCAGTACTTC.

The table lists this clonotype with many counts. DNA of the CDR3: TGTGCCAGCAGGGATCCGGTGTCCTATGGCTACACCTTC. Its translation: CASRDPVSYGYTF. V is TRBV6-1 and J is TRBJ1-2; D gene uncertain. Germline loops: CDR1 MNHNS, CDR2 SASEGT. V lost 6 bases, J lost 4 bases, and 12 bases lay in between. The CDR3 has 13 amino acids.